This T cell receptor (beta chain) was retrieved from a study (dated by TCRdb to between 2014 and 2017). General notes on the study: Whether tumor-infiltrating Tregs in breast cancer are recruited from blood Tregs or converted in situ from other CD4+ T cell subsets was tested.

Library preparation used multiplex PCR. Sequencing used an Ion Torrent PGM. For the roughly 21-patient analysis, adaptor-ligated barcode primers were used to amplify TRBV12-4/TRBJ1-2 clonotypes. TRBV12-4/TRBJ1-2 amplicons from the approximately 23-patient cohort were sequenced on the Ion Personal Genome Machine system. Regarding the original processing steps: For each of nine subset-tissue groups, sequencing data from the five patients were pooled, and the groups were then compared using unsupervised clustering of TCR gene usage. The Morisita-Horn index was used to calculate repertoire similarity, with shared sequences weighted by how much each contributed to each repertoire. TCRdb took the public reads, trimmed them with fastp at Q25, ran MiXCR for clone calling and kept in-frame beta chains. When rows share a CDR3 protein, they turn into one entry using the most common DNA and genes. TCRdb, rather than the study authors, made the V and J calls. The sample contains over 550 distinct CDR3 sequences, 25% to 30% of them found a single time. The ten largest make up roughly 17% of the sample.

Broad study findings and their caveats: Validation in the larger cohort was restricted to a single TCR beta V-J rearrangement rather than whole repertoires. Across about two dozen patients, roughly 12.9% of tumor Treg TRBV12-4/TRBJ1-2 sequences were shared with naive CD4+ cells, compared with less than 2.3% shared with blood Tregs or memory cells. In terms of TCR gene usage, tumor memory CD4+ T cells clustered together with blood and lymph node memory CD4+ cells, as well as with lymph node naive CD4+ cells. The greatest overlap of tumor-infiltrating Treg TCR alpha and beta sequences was observed with tumor naive CD4+ T cells, followed by blood naive CD4+ T cells.

On this clonotype itself: Its recognized antigen is unknown. Sequence at one end of the junction differs from germline and may be a read error.

The CDR3 spans 12 residues, from the cysteine through the phenylalanine. The only DNA kept is the CDR3, 36 bases in frame from the first base. To purify naive CD4+ T cells, the Miltenyi Naive CD4+ T Cell Isolation kit was used, and CD25 microbeads served to deplete Tregs. Tumor tissue and lymph nodes obtained by ipsilateral axillary dissection were perfused with PBS, cut into small pieces and digested using collagenase I and hyaluronidase. A purity exceeding 90% was confirmed by FACS for the sorted cell populations. The clonotype originates from a female donor with breast cancer. Input material: tumor-infiltrating naive CD4+ T cells sorted from the breast tumor. The sample's cell subset or site label is to be understood as: naive CD4+ T cells, CD4+CD45RA+CD25-. In this chain, TRBV12-3 or TRBV12-4 is recombined with TRBJ1-2; the best D guess is TRBD1, with 5 bases matching. The DNA reads TGTGCCAGCGGTTTGGGGCGTTATGGCTATACCTTC. Translated, this gives CASGLGRYGYTF.